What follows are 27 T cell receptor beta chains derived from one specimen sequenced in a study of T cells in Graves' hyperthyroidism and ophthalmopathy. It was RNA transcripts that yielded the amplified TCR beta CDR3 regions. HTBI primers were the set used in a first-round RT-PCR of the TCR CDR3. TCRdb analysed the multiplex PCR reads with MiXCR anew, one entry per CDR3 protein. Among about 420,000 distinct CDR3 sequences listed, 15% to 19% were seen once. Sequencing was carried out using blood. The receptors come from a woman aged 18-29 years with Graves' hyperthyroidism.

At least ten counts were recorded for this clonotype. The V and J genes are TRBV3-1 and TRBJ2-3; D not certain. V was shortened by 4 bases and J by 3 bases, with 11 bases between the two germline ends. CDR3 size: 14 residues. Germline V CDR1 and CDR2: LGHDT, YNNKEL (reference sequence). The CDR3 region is CASSPSRWTDTQYF. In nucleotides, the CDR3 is TGTGCCAGCAGCCCCTCCCGGTGGACAGATACGCAGTATTTT.

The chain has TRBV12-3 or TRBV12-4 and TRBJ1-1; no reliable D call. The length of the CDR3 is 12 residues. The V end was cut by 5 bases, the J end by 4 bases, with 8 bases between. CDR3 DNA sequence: TGTGCCAGCAGTACGCGGGCCACTGAAGCTTTCTTT. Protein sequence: CASSTRATEAFF.

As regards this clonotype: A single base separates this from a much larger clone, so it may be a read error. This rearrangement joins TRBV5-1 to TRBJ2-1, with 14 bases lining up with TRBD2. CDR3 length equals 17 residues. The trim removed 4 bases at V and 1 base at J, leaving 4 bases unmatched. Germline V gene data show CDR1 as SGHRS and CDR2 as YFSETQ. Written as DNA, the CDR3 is TGCGCCAGCAGCCTGGGACTAGCGGGAGTGTCCTACAATGAGCAGTTCTTC. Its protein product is CASSLGLAGVSYNEQFF. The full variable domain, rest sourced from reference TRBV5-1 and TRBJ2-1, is KAGVTQTPRYLIKTRGQQVTLSCSPISGHRSVSWYQQTPGQGLQFLFEYFSETQRNKGNFPGRFSGRQFSNSRSEMNVSTLELGDSALYLCASSLGLAGVSYNEQFFGPGTRLTVL.

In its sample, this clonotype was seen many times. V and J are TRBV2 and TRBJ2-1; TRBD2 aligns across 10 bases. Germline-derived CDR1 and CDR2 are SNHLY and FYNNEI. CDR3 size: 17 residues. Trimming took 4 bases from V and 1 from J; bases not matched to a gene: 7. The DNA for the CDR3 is TGTGCCAGCAGTGGGTTTAGCGGGAGGTGGTCCTACAATGAGCAGTTCTTC. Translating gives CASSGFSGRWSYNEQFF.

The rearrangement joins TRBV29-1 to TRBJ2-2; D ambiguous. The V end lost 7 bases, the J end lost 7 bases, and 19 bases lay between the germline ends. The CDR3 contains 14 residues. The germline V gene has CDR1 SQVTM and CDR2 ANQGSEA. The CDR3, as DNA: TGCAGCGCCTCACAGTTGGTAGGCGGCGGGGAGCTGTTTTTT. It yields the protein CSASQLVGGGELFF.

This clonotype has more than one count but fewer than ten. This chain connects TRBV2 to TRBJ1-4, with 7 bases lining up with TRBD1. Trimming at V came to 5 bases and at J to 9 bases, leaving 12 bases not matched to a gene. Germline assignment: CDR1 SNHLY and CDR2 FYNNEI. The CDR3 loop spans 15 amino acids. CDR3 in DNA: TGTGCCAGCAGTTCAGACAGGGCGGGGAGGAAAAAACTGTTTTTT. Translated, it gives CASSSDRAGRKKLFF. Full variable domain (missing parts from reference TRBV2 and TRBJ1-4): EPEVTQTPSHQVTQMGQEVILRCVPISNHLYFYWYRQILGQKVEFLVSFYNNEISEKSEIFDDQFSVERPDGSNFTLKIRSTKLEDSAMYFCASSSDRAGRKKLFFGSGTQLSVL.

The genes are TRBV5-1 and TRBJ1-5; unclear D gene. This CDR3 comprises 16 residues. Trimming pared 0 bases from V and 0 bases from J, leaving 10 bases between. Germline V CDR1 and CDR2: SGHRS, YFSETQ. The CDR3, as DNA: TGCGCCAGCAGCTTGGGCCCAGGCTATAGCAATCAGCCCCAGCATTTT. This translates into CASSLGPGYSNQPQHF.

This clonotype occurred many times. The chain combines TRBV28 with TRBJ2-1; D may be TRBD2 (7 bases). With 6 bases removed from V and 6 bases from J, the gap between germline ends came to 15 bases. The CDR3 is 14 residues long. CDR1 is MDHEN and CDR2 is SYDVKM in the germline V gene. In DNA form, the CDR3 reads TGTGCCAGCAGGGGTGGGGGGGCGTCCAATGAGCAGTTCTTC. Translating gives CASRGGGASNEQFF. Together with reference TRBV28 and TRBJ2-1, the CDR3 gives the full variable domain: DVKVTQSSRYLVKRTGEKVFLECVQDMDHENMFWYRQDPGLGLRLIYFSYDVKMKEKGDIPEGYSVSREKKERFSLILESASTNQTSMYLCASRGGGASNEQFFGPGTRLTVL.

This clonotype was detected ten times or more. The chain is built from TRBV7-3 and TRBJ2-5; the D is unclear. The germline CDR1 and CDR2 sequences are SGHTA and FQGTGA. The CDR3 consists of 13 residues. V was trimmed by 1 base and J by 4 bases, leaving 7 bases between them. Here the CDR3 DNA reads TGTGCCAGCAGCTTAAGGTCCGGAGAGACCCAGTACTTC. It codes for CASSLRSGETQYF.

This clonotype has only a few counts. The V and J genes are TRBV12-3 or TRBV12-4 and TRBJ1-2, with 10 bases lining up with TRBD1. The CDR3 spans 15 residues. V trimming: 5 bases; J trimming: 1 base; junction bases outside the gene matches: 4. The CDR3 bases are TGTGCCAGCAGTCCGGGACAGGGGAGTAACTATGGCTACACCTTC. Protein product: CASSPGQGSNYGYTF.

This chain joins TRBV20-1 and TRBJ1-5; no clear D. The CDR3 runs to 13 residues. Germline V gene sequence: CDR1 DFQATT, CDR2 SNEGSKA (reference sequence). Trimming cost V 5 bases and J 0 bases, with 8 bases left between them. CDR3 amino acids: CSADDLSNQPQHF. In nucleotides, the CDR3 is TGCAGTGCTGACGACCTTAGCAATCAGCCCCAGCATTTT.

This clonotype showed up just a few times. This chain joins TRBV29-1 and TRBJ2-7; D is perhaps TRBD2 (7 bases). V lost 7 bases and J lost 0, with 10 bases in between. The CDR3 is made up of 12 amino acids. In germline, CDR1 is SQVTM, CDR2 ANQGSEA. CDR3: CSARGLSYEQYF. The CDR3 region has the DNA TGCAGCGCGCGGGGGCTCTCCTACGAGCAGTACTTC.

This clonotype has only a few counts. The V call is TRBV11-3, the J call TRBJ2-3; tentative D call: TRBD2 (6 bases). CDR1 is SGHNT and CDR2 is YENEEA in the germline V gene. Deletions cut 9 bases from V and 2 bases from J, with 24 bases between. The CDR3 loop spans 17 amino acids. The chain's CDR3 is CASSILGVAVHTDTQYF. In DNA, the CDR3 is TGTGCCAGTAGTATTTTAGGGGTAGCGGTTCACACAGATACGCAGTATTTT.

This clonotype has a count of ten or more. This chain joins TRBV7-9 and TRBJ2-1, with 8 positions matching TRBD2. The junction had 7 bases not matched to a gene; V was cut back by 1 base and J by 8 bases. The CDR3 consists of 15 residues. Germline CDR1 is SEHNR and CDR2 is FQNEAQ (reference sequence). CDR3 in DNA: TGTGCCAGCAGCTTAGGGACGGGAGGGCCCGATGAGCAGTTCTTC. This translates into CASSLGTGGPDEQFF.

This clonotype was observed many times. CDR3 sequence (DNA): TGTGCCTGGAGCCAGGACGGCGATCAGCCCCAGCATTTT. It specifies CAWSQDGDQPQHF. The chain links TRBV30 to TRBJ1-5; no reliable D call. The CDR3 is 13 residues long. In germline, CDR1 is GTSNPN, CDR2 SVGIG (reference sequence). The V and J ends lost 3 bases and 5 bases respectively, with 11 bases between them.

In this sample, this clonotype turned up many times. The DNA of the CDR3 is TGTGCCAGCAGCTTAAGCCAGGGTACTACCTACGAGCAGTACTTC. Translation gives CASSLSQGTTYEQYF. The genes are TRBV7-3 and TRBJ2-7; perhaps TRBD1 as D (5 bases). The CDR3 length is 15 residues. The germline V gene encodes CDR1 SGHTA and CDR2 FQGTGA. Trimming left V 1 base short and J 2 bases short, with 12 bases between.

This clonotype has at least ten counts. The CDR3: CASSPDRGESNQPQHF. In DNA, the CDR3 is TGTGCCAGCAGCCCCGACAGGGGAGAGAGCAATCAGCCCCAGCATTTT. The genes are TRBV2 and TRBJ1-5, with 8 positions matching TRBD1. The CDR3 extends over 16 amino acids. The junction had 8 bases not matched to a gene; V was cut back by 6 bases and J by 1 base. Germline V lookup: CDR1 SNHLY, CDR2 FYNNEI.

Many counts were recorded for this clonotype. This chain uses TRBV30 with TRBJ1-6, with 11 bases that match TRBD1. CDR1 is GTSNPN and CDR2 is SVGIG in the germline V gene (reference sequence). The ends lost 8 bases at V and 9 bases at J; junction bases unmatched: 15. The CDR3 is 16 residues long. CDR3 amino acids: CAGSRGQGAGGSPLHF. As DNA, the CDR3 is TGTGCCGGGTCGCGCGGACAGGGGGCTGGCGGTTCACCCCTCCACTTT.

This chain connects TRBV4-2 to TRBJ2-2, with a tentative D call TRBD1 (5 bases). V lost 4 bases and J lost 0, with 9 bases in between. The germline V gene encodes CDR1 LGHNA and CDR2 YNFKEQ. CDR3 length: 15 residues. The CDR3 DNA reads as TGTGCCAGCAGCCCGGAACAGGCGAACACCGGGGAGCTGTTTTTT. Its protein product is CASSPEQANTGELFF.

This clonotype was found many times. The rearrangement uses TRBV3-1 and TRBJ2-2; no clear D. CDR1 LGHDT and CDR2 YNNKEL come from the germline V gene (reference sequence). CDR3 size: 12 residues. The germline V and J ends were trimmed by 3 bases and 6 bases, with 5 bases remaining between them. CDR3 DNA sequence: TGTGCCAGCAGCCATTTTCCCGGGGAGCTGTTTTTT. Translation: CASSHFPGELFF.

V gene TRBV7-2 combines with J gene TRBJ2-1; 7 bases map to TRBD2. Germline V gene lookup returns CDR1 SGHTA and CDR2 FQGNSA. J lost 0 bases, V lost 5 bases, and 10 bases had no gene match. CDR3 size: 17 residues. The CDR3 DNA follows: TGTGCCAGCAGCACCCTCGGGCGGGAGAGCTCCTACAATGAGCAGTTCTTC. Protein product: CASSTLGRESSYNEQFF.

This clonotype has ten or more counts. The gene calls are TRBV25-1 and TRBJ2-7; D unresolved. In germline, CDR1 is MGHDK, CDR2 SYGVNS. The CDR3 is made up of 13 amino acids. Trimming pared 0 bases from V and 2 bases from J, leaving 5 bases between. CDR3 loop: CASSEYAAYEQYF. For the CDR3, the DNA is TGTGCCAGCAGTGAATATGCAGCCTACGAGCAGTACTTC.

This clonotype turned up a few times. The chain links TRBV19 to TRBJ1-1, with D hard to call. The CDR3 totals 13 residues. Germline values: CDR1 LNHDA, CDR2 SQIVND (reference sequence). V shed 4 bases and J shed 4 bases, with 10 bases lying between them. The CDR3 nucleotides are TGTGCCAGTAGTAAGGCCGGCAGCACTGAAGCTTTCTTT. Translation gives CASSKAGSTEAFF. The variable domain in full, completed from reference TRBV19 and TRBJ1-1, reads DGGITQSPKYLFRKEGQNVTLSCEQNLNHDAMYWYRQDPGQGLRLIYYSQIVNDFQKGDIAEGYSVSREKKESFPLTVTSAQKNPTAFYLCASSKAGSTEAFFGQGTRLTVV.

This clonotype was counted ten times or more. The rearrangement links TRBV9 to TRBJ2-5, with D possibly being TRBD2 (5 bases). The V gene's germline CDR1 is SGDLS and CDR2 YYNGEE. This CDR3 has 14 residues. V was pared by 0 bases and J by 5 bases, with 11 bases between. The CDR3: CASSVEDSRETQYF. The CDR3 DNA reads TGTGCCAGCAGCGTAGAGGACTCAAGGGAGACCCAGTACTTC.

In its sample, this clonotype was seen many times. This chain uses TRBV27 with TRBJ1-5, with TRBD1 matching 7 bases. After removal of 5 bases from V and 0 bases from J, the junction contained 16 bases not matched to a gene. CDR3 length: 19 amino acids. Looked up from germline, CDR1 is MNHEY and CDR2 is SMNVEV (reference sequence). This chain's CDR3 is CASSPFWTGGSFSNQPQHF. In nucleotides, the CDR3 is TGTGCCAGCAGTCCTTTTTGGACAGGCGGTAGTTTTAGCAATCAGCCCCAGCATTTT.

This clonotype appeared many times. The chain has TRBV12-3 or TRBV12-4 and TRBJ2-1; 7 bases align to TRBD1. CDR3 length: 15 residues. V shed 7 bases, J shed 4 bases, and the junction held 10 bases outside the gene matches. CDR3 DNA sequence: TGTGCCAGCACCACGGGACAGCAAACTTACAATGAGCAGTTCTTC. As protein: CASTTGQQTYNEQFF.

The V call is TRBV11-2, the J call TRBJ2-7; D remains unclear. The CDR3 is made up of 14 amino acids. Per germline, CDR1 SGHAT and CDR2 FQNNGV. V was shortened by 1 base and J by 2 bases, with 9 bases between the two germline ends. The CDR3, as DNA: TGTGCCAGCAGCTTAGGTGTCAGAGCCTACGAGCAGTACTTC. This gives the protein CASSLGVRAYEQYF.